This entry lists 5 T cell receptor beta chains sequenced from one sample in a study of blood T cells in healthy people across ages. Primers used in a second PCR of roughly 6 to 12 cycles were a sample-barcoded 5' primer and a J-beta primer mix. TCRdb re-analysed the 5' RACE reads in MiXCR, keeping a single row per CDR3 protein. Of around 1,500,000 distinct CDR3 sequences listed, about 30% were seen once; the top ten hold around 7.7%. The sample taken for sequencing was blood. These receptors originate from a woman in her twenties or thirties in good health.

This chain links TRBV2 with TRBJ2-7; 9 bases match TRBD2. Trimming took 3 bases from V and 1 from J; bases not matched to a gene: 4. Germline CDR1 and CDR2: SNHLY and FYNNEI. This CDR3 has 15 residues. CDR3: CASSEGTSSSYEQYF. Written as DNA, the CDR3 is TGTGCCAGCAGTGAGGGGACTAGCTCGTCCTACGAGCAGTACTTC.

The chain recombines TRBV6-1 with TRBJ1-3; D not certain. The germline CDR1 and CDR2 sequences are MNHNS and SASEGT. The CDR3 contains 12 residues. V lost 8 bases and J 0 bases, leaving 5 bases between the germline ends. The CDR3 sequence: CASLFSGNTIYF. CDR3 DNA sequence: TGTGCCAGCTTATTCTCTGGAAACACCATATATTTT.

The sample holds a few counts of this clonotype. The chain couples TRBV29-1 to TRBJ2-1; D might be TRBD2 (5 bases). Trimming removed 6 bases at V and 6 bases at J, with 12 bases between. The CDR3 is 12 residues long. Germline values: CDR1 SQVTM, CDR2 ANQGSEA. The CDR3 spells CSVLEALNEQFF. CDR3 DNA sequence: TGCAGCGTCCTGGAGGCCCTCAATGAGCAGTTCTTC.

The rearrangement uses TRBV28 and TRBJ2-7; 9 bases fit TRBD1. V shed 4 bases, J shed 4 bases, and the junction held 11 bases outside the gene matches. This CDR3 has 16 residues. The germline CDR1 and CDR2 sequences are MDHEN and SYDVKM. CDR3 in DNA: TGTGCCAGCAGTTCCCCCGGGACAGGGATACGGTACGAGCAGTACTTC. This translates into CASSSPGTGIRYEQYF.

The chain uses TRBV5-1 and TRBJ1-1, with no clear D. The germline CDR1 and CDR2 sequences are SGHRS and YFSETQ. The V gene lost 0 bases and the J gene lost 1 base, with 10 bases spanning the gap. The CDR3 spans 15 residues. CDR3 sequence: CASSLAVKKNTEAFF. The DNA of the CDR3 is TGCGCCAGCAGCTTGGCCGTCAAAAAGAACACTGAAGCTTTCTTT.